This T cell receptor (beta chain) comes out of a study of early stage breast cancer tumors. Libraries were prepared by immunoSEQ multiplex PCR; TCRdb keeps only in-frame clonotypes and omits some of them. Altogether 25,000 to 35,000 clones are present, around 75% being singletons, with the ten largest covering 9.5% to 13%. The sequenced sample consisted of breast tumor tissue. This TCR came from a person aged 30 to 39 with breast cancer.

The CDR3 region has the DNA TGTGCCAGCAGCCTAGCGGGAGGTCCCAATGAGCAGTTCTTC. Amino acids: CASSLAGGPNEQFF. V is TRBV13 and J is TRBJ2-1; TRBD2 agrees at 11 bases. The junction had 3 bases not matched to a gene; V was cut back by 5 bases and J by 6 bases. Per the germline V gene, CDR1 is PRHDT and CDR2 is FYEKMQ (reference sequence). This CDR3 has 14 residues.